The 3 T cell receptor beta chains below were found in one sample sequenced in a study of T cells in Graves' hyperthyroidism and ophthalmopathy. What was amplified from RNA transcripts were TCR beta CDR3 regions. The HTBI primer set was used in a first-round RT-PCR of the TCR CDR3. TCRdb used MiXCR to reprocess the multiplex PCR reads, holding one entry per CDR3 protein. This table holds some 180,000 distinct CDR3 sequences, about 15% found once. The sequencing input was blood. The receptors originated from a woman aged 45-65 years with Graves' hyperthyroidism.

The chain recombines TRBV6-2 or TRBV6-3 with TRBJ2-1; 11 bases fit TRBD2. Germline trimming cut 7 bases from V and 8 bases from J; bases unmatched to any gene: 4. The germline V gene encodes CDR1 MNHEY and CDR2 SVGEGT. The CDR3 spans 13 residues. The CDR3 bases are TGTGCCAGCATCACTAGCGGGAGTGATGAGCAGTTCTTC. Amino acids: CASITSGSDEQFF.

The chain is built from TRBV28 and TRBJ2-3; a weak D match, TRBD1 (6 bases). Trimming removed 6 bases from V and 1 base from J, with 17 bases in between. The CDR3 extends over 16 amino acids. Germline V gene data show CDR1 as MDHEN and CDR2 as SYDVKM. CDR3 residues: CASSVRDTACTDTQYF. The DNA of the CDR3 is TGTGCCAGCAGCGTCCGGGACACGGCTTGCACAGATACGCAGTATTTT.

A word on this clonotype: A read error is possible here, since a much larger clone lies one base away. The chain is built from TRBV20-1 and TRBJ2-3; D might be TRBD1 (6 bases). Near its end, the DNA agrees better with TRBJ1-5, so the J call may be wrong. Germline V lookup: CDR1 DFQATT, CDR2 SNEGSKA (reference sequence). The CDR3 loop spans 13 amino acids. The CDR3 is CSATTGFTDTQHF. CDR3 DNA sequence: TGCAGTGCCACAACAGGGTTCACAGATACGCAGCATTTT.